These 13 T cell receptor beta chains were sequenced from one sample in a study of CD8 T cells in Susac syndrome. The RNA input was roughly 0.45 to 1 ug, and it was reverse transcribed with random hexamers. Using its own MiXCR run on the immunoSEQ multiplex PCR reads, TCRdb lists one record per CDR3 protein. Among around 280,000 distinct CDR3 sequences listed, 70% to 90% were seen once. Specimen: CD8+ T cells from PBMCs. The receptors were gathered from a human donor with multiple sclerosis.

The genes are TRBV13 and TRBJ1-1; 9 bases fit TRBD1. The CDR3 contains 14 residues. The J segment lost 5 bases and the V segment lost 3 bases, leaving 4 bases of the junction unmatched. Germline V gene sequence: CDR1 PRHDT, CDR2 FYEKMQ (reference sequence). The CDR3: CASSLNRGLTEAFF. The DNA for the CDR3 is TGTGCCAGCAGCTTGAACAGGGGGCTTACTGAAGCTTTCTTT.

This chain joins TRBV2 and TRBJ2-1; D uncertain. Trimming took off 5 bases at V and 5 bases at J, with 19 bases between the two ends. In germline, CDR1 is SNHLY, CDR2 FYNNEI. This CDR3 is built from 16 residues. This CDR3 reads CASSISRSTRNNEQFF. Here the CDR3 DNA reads TGTGCCAGCAGTATTTCACGTAGCACACGAAACAATGAGCAGTTCTTC.

The chain couples TRBV4-1 to TRBJ2-7; a weak D match, TRBD2 (7 bases). This CDR3 is built from 16 residues. Germline lookup yields CDR1 MGHRA and CDR2 YSYEKL. V lost 4 bases to trimming and J lost 5 bases, with 21 bases between them. The CDR3, as DNA: TGCGCCAGCAGCCCTACAGGGAGCGGGATGGGGAACGAGCAGTACTTC. Encoded protein: CASSPTGSGMGNEQYF.

The V gene is TRBV13, the J gene TRBJ2-7; no clear D. V was pared by 3 bases and J by 0 bases, with 9 bases between. CDR1 and CDR2 from the germline V gene are PRHDT and FYEKMQ (reference sequence). The CDR3 length is 14 residues. The CDR3 DNA reads TGTGCCAGCAGCTTCGGTGCGAGCTCCTACGAGCAGTACTTC. This sequence encodes CASSFGASSYEQYF.

This chain connects TRBV28 to TRBJ1-5; D possibly corresponds to TRBD1 (6 bases). Between the trimmed V and J ends, which lost 5 bases and 4 bases, there was a span of 18 bases. The germline V gene has CDR1 MDHEN and CDR2 SYDVKM. This CDR3 spans 16 amino acids. This CDR3 reads CASSLYSGGRNQPQHF. DNA for the CDR3: TGTGCCAGCAGTCTTTATAGCGGGGGCAGAAATCAGCCCCAGCATTTT.

The V gene is TRBV5-6, the J gene TRBJ2-1; 8 bases map to TRBD2. The germline gives CDR1 SGHDT, CDR2 YYEEEE. The CDR3 contains 16 residues. V was pared by 0 bases and J by 0 bases, with 2 bases of the junction left unmatched. The chain's CDR3 is CASSLVSGSSYNEQFF. CDR3 sequence (DNA): TGTGCCAGCAGCTTGGTGAGCGGGAGCTCCTACAATGAGCAGTTCTTC.

This clonotype appeared a single time. The chain carries TRBV6-6 and TRBJ1-1; no definite D call. Trimming removed 2 bases from V and 2 bases from J, with 12 bases in between. The CDR3 has 15 residues. Germline V CDR1 and CDR2: MNHNY, SVGAGI (reference sequence). In nucleotides, the CDR3 is TGTGCCAGCAGTTACCGGAGGTCATCTAACACTGAAGCTTTCTTT. It codes for CASSYRRSSNTEAFF.

The chain links TRBV27 to TRBJ2-1; no clear D gene. Germline lookup yields CDR1 MNHEY and CDR2 SMNVEV (reference sequence). This CDR3 comprises 12 residues. V shed 3 bases and J shed 7 bases, with 7 bases lying between them. The chain's CDR3 is CASSFGRNEQFF. In DNA form, the CDR3 reads TGTGCCAGCAGTTTCGGAAGAAATGAGCAGTTCTTC.

This rearrangement joins TRBV30 to TRBJ2-7, with 8 bases that match TRBD2. CDR3 length: 13 residues. Germline V lookup: CDR1 GTSNPN, CDR2 SVGIG (reference sequence). The V and J ends lost 0 bases and 5 bases, in that order; junction bases with no gene match: 3. The CDR3 coding sequence is TGTGCCTGGAGTGTCGGGGGGGCTGACGAGCAGTACTTC. It yields the protein CAWSVGGADEQYF. Based on the CDR3 plus reference TRBV30 and TRBJ2-7, the full variable domain is SQTIHQWPATLVQPVGSPLSLECTVEGTSNPNLYWYRQAAGRGLQLLFYSVGIGQISSEVPQNLSASRPQDRQFILSSKKLLLSDSGFYLCAWSVGGADEQYFGPGTRLTVT.

In its sample, this clonotype was seen once. The V and J genes are TRBV12-3 or TRBV12-4 and TRBJ2-1; TRBD2 matches 12 bases. V gave up 6 bases and J gave up 6 bases; unmatched junction bases: 15. CDR3 size: 18 residues. DNA for the CDR3: TGTGCCAGCAGCGGGGGACTAGCGGGCGACCGAGACCCCAATGAGCAGTTCTTC. Protein sequence: CASSGGLAGDRDPNEQFF.

The chain recombines TRBV30 with TRBJ2-7, with 13 bases that match TRBD2. In germline, CDR1 is GTSNPN, CDR2 SVGIG (reference sequence). V lost 8 bases, J lost 4 bases, and 11 bases stayed unmatched. The CDR3 extends over 15 amino acids. CDR3 in DNA: TGTGCCGGCACCCCCGGACTAGCGGGAGCATACGAGCAGTACTTC. Amino acid sequence: CAGTPGLAGAYEQYF.

This clonotype has a single count. This chain connects TRBV27 to TRBJ1-2, with 8 nucleotides matching TRBD1. The CDR3 contains 13 residues. With 7 bases clipped from V and 4 bases from J, the junction kept 5 bases outside the gene matches. The germline V gene encodes CDR1 MNHEY and CDR2 SMNVEV (reference sequence). The chain's CDR3 is CASKQTGGYGYTF. The CDR3 bases are TGTGCCAGCAAGCAAACAGGGGGCTATGGCTACACCTTC.

V usage is TRBV19 and J usage is TRBJ1-1; weak D call: TRBD1 (6 bases). The CDR3 spans 11 residues. Germline lookup yields CDR1 LNHDA and CDR2 SQIVND (reference sequence). The V end was cut by 7 bases, the J end by 13 bases, with 16 bases between. CDR3 in amino acids: CASIGGPHDFF. CDR3 DNA sequence: TGTGCCAGTATCGGGGGCCCCCATGATTTCTTT.